The 4 T cell receptor beta chains presented below share a single source sample, sequenced in a study of T cell responses to AZD1222 COVID-19 vaccine. Sequencing used immunoSEQ multiplex PCR; TCRdb keeps in-frame clones, though not all of them. The sample carries 75,000 to 100,000 clones, just over 85% recorded once. Sample: peripheral blood, taken on day 0 of MenACWY control vaccination. All receptors derive from an adult in good health.

The gene calls are TRBV10-3 and TRBJ1-1; 10 positions match TRBD1. V was clipped by 4 bases and J by 3 bases; unmatched bases: 8. The germline CDR1 and CDR2 sequences are ENHRY and SYGVKD. This CDR3 region has 16 residues. The chain's CDR3 is CAISARDRGGDTEAFF. DNA of the CDR3: TGTGCCATCAGTGCCCGGGACAGGGGAGGTGACACTGAAGCTTTCTTT.

This rearrangement joins TRBV4-2 to TRBJ1-1; D not certain. The CDR3 contains 14 residues. Germline V gives CDR1 LGHNA, CDR2 YNFKEQ. Trimming pared 2 bases from V and 6 bases from J, leaving 13 bases between. The CDR3 loop is CASSQSADGAEAFF. The CDR3 coding sequence is TGTGCCAGCAGCCAAAGCGCGGACGGAGCTGAAGCTTTCTTT.

This rearrangement joins TRBV6-5 to TRBJ1-5; 7 bases line up with TRBD1. The length of the CDR3 is 14 residues. Germline CDR1 MNHEY, CDR2 SVGAGI. V shed 2 bases, J shed 7 bases, and the junction held 5 bases outside the gene matches. The CDR3 is CASSYEAGGQPQHF. The CDR3 DNA reads as TGTGCCAGCAGTTACGAGGCAGGGGGGCAGCCCCAGCATTTT.

The J gene is TRBJ1-3, the V gene TRBV28, with D perhaps matching TRBD1 (5 bases). The ends were cut back, 4 bases at V and 3 bases at J, with 13 bases in the middle. The CDR3 loop spans 15 amino acids. Looked up from germline, CDR1 is MDHEN and CDR2 is SYDVKM. The CDR3 nucleotides read TGTGCCAGCAGTTCCTGGGACGGTGTTGGAAACACCATATATTTT. It codes for CASSSWDGVGNTIYF.